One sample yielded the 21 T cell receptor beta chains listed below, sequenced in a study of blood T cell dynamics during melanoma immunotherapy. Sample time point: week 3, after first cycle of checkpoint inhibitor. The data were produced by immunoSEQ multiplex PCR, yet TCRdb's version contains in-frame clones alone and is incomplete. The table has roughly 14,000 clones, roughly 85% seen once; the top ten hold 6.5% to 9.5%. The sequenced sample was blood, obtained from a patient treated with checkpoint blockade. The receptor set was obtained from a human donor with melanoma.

The CDR3 nucleotides read TGCGCCAGCAGCTTGAACGGTCGGGGACAGCCCCAGCATTTT. It yields the protein CASSLNGRGQPQHF. The chain combines TRBV5-1 with TRBJ1-5, with D hard to call. This CDR3 is built from 14 residues. V lost 1 base and J lost 7, with 12 bases in between. Germline V CDR1 and CDR2: SGHRS, YFSETQ.

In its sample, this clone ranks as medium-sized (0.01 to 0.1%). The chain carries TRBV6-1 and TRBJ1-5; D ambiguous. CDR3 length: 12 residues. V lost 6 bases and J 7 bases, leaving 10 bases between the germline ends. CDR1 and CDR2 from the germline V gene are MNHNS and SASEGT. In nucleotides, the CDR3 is TGTGCCAGCAGAGACACACGGCAGCCCCAGCATTTT. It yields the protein CASRDTRQPQHF.

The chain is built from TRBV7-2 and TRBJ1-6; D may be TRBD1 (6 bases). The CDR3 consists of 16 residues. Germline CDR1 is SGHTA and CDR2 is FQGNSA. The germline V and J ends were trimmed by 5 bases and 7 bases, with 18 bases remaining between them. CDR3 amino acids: CASSTRSGQGNSPLHF. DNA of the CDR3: TGTGCCAGCAGCACAAGATCGGGGCAGGGGAATTCACCCCTCCACTTT.

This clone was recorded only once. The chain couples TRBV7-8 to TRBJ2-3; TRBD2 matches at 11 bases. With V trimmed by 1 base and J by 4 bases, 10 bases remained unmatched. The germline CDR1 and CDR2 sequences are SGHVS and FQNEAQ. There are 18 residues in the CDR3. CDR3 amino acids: CASSLVLVLAGGADTQYF. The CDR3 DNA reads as TGTGCCAGCAGCTTAGTCTTAGTATTAGCGGGAGGGGCAGATACGCAGTATTTT.

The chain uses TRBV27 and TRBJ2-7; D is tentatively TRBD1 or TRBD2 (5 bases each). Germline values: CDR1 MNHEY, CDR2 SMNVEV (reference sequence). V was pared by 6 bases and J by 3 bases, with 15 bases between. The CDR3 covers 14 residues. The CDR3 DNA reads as TGTGCCAGCAGCCCACAGGTGGGGAGCTACGAGCAGTACTTC. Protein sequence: CASSPQVGSYEQYF.

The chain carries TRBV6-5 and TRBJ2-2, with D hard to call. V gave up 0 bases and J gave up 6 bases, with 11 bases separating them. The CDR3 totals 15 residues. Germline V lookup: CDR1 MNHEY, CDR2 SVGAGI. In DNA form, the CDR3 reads TGTGCCAGCAGTTACTCGTCCGTCGATCCCGGGGAGCTGTTTTTT. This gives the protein CASSYSSVDPGELFF.

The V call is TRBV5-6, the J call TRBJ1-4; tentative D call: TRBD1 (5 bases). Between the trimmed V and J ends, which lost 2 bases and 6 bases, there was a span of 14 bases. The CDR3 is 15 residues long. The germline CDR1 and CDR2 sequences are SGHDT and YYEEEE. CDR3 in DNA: TGTGCCAGCAGCTTTAGGGACGTTTACGATGAAAAACTGTTTTTT. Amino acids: CASSFRDVYDEKLFF.

CDR3 protein: CASSLEDRGGVNEQFF. CDR3 in DNA: TGCGCCAGCAGCTTGGAGGACAGGGGAGGGGTCAATGAGCAGTTCTTC. This chain connects TRBV5-1 to TRBJ2-1; 9 bases fit TRBD1. Germline-derived CDR1 and CDR2 are SGHRS and YFSETQ. The CDR3 sequence is 16 residues long. V lost 0 bases to trimming and J lost 6 bases; unmatched junction nucleotides: 7.

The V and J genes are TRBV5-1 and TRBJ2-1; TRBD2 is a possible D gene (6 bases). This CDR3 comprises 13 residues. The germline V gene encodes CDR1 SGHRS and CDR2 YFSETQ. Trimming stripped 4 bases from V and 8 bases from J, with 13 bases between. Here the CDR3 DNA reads TGCGCCAGCAGCACCTCGACTAGTTATGAGCAGTTCTTC. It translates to CASSTSTSYEQFF.

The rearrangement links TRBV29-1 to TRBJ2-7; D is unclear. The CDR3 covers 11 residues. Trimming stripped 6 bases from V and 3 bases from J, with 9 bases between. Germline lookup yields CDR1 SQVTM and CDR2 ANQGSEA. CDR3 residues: CSVLFDYEQYF. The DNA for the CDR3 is TGCAGCGTCCTGTTTGACTACGAGCAGTACTTC.

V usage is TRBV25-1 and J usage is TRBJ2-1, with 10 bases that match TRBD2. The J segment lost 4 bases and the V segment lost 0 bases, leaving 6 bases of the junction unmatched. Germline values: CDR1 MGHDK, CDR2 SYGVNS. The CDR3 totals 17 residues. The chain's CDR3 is CASSEYILAGAYNEQFF. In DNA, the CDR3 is TGTGCCAGCAGTGAATACATTCTAGCGGGAGCTTACAATGAGCAGTTCTTC. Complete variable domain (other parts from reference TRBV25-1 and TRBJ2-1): EADIYQTPRYLVIGTGKKITLECSQTMGHDKMYWYQQDPGMELHLIHYSYGVNSTEKGDLSSESTVSRIRTEHFPLTLESARPSHTSQYLCASSEYILAGAYNEQFFGPGTRLTVL.

The CDR3 nucleotides are TGTGCCAGCAGTTCCATAGCGGGAAGGTATTTT. Translated, it gives CASSSIAGRYF. The V call is TRBV28, the J call TRBJ2-3; 8 bases line up with TRBD2. The CDR3 has 11 amino acids. The junction had 5 bases not matched to a gene; V was cut back by 4 bases and J by 14 bases. Germline assignment: CDR1 MDHEN and CDR2 SYDVKM.

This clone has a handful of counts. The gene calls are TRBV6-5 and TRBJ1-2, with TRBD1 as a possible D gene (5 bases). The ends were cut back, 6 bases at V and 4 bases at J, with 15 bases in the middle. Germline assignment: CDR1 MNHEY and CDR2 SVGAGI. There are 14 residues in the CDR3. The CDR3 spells CASRGDGRLYGYTF. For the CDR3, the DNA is TGTGCCAGCAGGGGGGACGGAAGACTCTATGGCTACACCTTC.

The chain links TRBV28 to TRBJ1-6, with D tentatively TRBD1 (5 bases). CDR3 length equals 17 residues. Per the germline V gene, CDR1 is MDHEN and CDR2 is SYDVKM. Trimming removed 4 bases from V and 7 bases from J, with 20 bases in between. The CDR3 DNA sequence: TGTGCCAGCAGTTCCCCCCTTAGGGACGGGGTGAATTCACCCCTCCACTTT. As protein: CASSSPLRDGVNSPLHF.

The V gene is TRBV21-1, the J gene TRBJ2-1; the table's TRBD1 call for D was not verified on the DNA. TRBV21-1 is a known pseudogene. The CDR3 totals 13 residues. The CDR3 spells CASSTSRSREQFF. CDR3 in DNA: TGTGCCAGCAGCACCTCCCGATCCAGGGAGCAGTTCTTC.

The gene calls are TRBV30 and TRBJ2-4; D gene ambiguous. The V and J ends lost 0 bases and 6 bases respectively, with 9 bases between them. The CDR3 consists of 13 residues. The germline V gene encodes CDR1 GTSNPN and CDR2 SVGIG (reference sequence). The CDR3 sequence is CAWSVGQINIQYF. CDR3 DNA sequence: TGTGCCTGGAGTGTAGGGCAGATAAACATTCAGTACTTC.

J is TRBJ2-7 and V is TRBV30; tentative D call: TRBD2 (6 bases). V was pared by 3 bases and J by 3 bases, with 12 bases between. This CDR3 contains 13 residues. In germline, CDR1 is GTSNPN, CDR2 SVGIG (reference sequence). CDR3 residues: CAWSLAGGYEQYF. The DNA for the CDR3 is TGTGCCTGGAGCCTGGCCGGGGGCTACGAGCAGTACTTC.

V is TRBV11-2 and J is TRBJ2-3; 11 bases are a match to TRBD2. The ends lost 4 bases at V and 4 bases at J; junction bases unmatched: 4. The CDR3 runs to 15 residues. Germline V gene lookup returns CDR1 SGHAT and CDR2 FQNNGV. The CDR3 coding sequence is TGTGCCAGCAGCTCAAGACTAGCGGGATCAGATACGCAGTATTTT. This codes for CASSSRLAGSDTQYF.

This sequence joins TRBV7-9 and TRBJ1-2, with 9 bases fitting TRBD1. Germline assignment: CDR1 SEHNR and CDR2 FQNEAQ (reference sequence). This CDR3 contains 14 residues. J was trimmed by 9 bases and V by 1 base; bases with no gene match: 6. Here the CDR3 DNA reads TGTGCCAGCAGCTTAGAGGGACAGGGAAGTAGCTACACCTTC. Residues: CASSLEGQGSSYTF.

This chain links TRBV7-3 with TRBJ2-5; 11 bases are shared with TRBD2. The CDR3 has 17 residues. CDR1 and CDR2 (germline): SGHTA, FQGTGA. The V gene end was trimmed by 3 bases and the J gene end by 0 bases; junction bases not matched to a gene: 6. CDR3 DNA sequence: TGTGCCAGCAGCTTGACCGGGACTAGCGGTTACCAAGAGACCCAGTACTTC. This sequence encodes CASSLTGTSGYQETQYF.

The CDR3 bases are TGTGCCAGTAGTCTGACTCCTACCGGGGAGCTGTTTTTT. Its translation is CASSLTPTGELFF. The gene calls are TRBV19 and TRBJ2-2; no definite D call. The CDR3 is 13 residues long. Per the germline V gene, CDR1 is LNHDA and CDR2 is SQIVND (reference sequence). Trimming took off 5 bases at V and 5 bases at J, with 9 bases between the two ends.